This TCR beta chain was recorded in a study of blood T cell repertoires in COVID-19. About the study: Samples taken during acute and convalescent COVID-19 were collected in the United States, Italy and Spain. From T cells, B-cell-depleted T cells, or PBMCs came the material, which was cDNA or gDNA.

Germline lookup yields CDR1 KGHSH and CDR2 LQKENI. With 2 bases removed from V and 4 bases from J, the gap between germline ends came to 9 bases. The CDR3 length is 14 residues. Per the study methods: Amplified reference gene primers provided the basis for estimating nucleated cell counts. Generated by immunoSEQ multiplex PCR, the TCRdb table keeps only in-frame clones and is missing some. Clonal size and the V and J genes are those of that table, whereas D and trimming came from the DNA. The repertoire holds about 110,000 clones, with approximately 85% as singletons. The material sequenced was peripheral blood. The genes are TRBV18 and TRBJ1-5; D is perhaps TRBD1 (6 bases). The receptor was isolated from a woman aged 55-70 years with acute or convalescent COVID-19. CDR3 coding DNA: TGTGCCAGCTCACCAGTGGACAGTAATCAGCCCCAGCATTTT. Protein sequence: CASSPVDSNQPQHF.